The 5 T cell receptor beta chains reported below all come from one sample, sequenced in a study of T cells in tuberculosis. Thawed, overnight-rested PBMC were stained with GMM-loaded CD1B tetramer, viability dye and anti-CD3, then sorted. The lipid loaded on the CD1B tetramers was C32 glucose monomycolate from Rhodococcus equi. Measured with immunoSEQ multiplex PCR; TCRdb has only the in-frame clones, and not every one. The sample has about 54,000 clones, approximately 88% seen once. Sequencing used CD1b-GMM tetramer-negative cells sorted from PBMCs. The origin of the receptors is an adult woman with latent tuberculosis.

The chain links TRBV18 to TRBJ2-3; 9 bases match TRBD2. This CDR3 comprises 17 residues. Germline-derived CDR1 and CDR2 are KGHSH and LQKENI. V shed 1 base, J shed 4 bases, and the junction held 9 bases outside the gene matches. In DNA form, the CDR3 reads TGTGCCAGCTCACCACTCTTTAGCGGGGGAATGGCAGATACGCAGTATTTT. It yields the protein CASSPLFSGGMADTQYF.

The rearrangement links TRBV19 to TRBJ2-7, with TRBD1 matching 11 bases. This CDR3 comprises 15 residues. Germline CDR1 and CDR2: LNHDA and SQIVND (reference sequence). Trimming at V came to 5 bases and at J to 4 bases, leaving 7 bases not matched to a gene. The CDR3 here is CASSARDRGLYEQYF. The CDR3 coding sequence is TGTGCCAGTAGTGCCAGGGACAGGGGGTTGTACGAGCAGTACTTC.

This clone has a single count. CDR3 protein: CASSRRDGAYEQYF. The DNA of the CDR3 is TGTGCCAGTAGTCGGCGGGACGGTGCCTACGAGCAGTACTTC. This chain joins TRBV19 and TRBJ2-7; D is possibly TRBD2 (6 bases). The V gene lost 5 bases and the J gene lost 2 bases, with 13 bases spanning the gap. The CDR3 runs to 14 residues. Germline V gives CDR1 LNHDA, CDR2 SQIVND (reference sequence).

The chain uses TRBV30 and TRBJ2-3, with a possible D match to TRBD2 (6 bases). The CDR3 has 13 amino acids. CDR1 and CDR2 from the germline V gene are GTSNPN and SVGIG (reference sequence). V was cut by 8 bases and J by 0 bases, with 12 bases left in between. CDR3 loop: CAGRRGSTDTQYF. In nucleotides, the CDR3 is TGTGCCGGTAGGCGGGGTAGCACAGATACGCAGTATTTT.

This clone was recorded only once. V gene TRBV7-6 combines with J gene TRBJ1-1; no clear D. Germline CDR1 is SGHVS and CDR2 is FNYEAQ. The germline V and J ends were trimmed by 6 bases and 3 bases, with 14 bases remaining between them. The CDR3 totals 14 residues. CDR3 nucleotide sequence: TGTGCCAGCAGTTGGGAGGTGCGGGACACTGAAGCTTTCTTT. It yields the protein CASSWEVRDTEAFF.